The 24 T cell receptor beta chains given below trace back to one sample, sequenced in a study of blood T cell repertoires in COVID-19. Here immunoSEQ multiplex PCR was the method, and the copy in TCRdb shows in-frame clones only, minus some. The table includes about 150,000 clones, roughly 87% detected once. Sequences were obtained from PBMCs or T cells enriched from blood (not recorded which). Receptors were obtained from a woman aged 40 to 55 who had been exposed to COVID-19.

V is TRBV28 and J is TRBJ1-2; D is perhaps TRBD1 (6 bases). This CDR3 is 14 amino acids long. V was clipped by 3 bases and J by 4 bases, with 12 bases between them. CDR1 MDHEN and CDR2 SYDVKM come from the germline V gene. CDR3 amino acids: CASSLRGPTYGYTF. CDR3 in DNA: TGTGCCAGCAGTTTGCGGGGGCCCACCTATGGCTACACCTTC.

The genes are TRBV5-1 and TRBJ1-2; D might be TRBD1 (5 bases). Germline V gene data show CDR1 as SGHRS and CDR2 as YFSETQ. V was cut by 4 bases and J by 1 base, with 14 bases left in between. The CDR3 runs 15 residues. CDR3 loop: CASSPDQGINYGYTF. The CDR3 region has the DNA TGCGCCAGCAGCCCCGATCAGGGAATTAACTATGGCTACACCTTC.

V usage is TRBV5-6 and J usage is TRBJ2-7, with 8 nucleotides matching TRBD1. V lost 4 bases and J lost 1; bases outside the gene matches: 7. Germline-derived CDR1 and CDR2 are SGHDT and YYEEEE. The CDR3 covers 15 residues. CDR3 bases: TGTGCCAGCAGCGACTTGCGGACAGGGTCCTACGAGCAGTACTTC. Protein product: CASSDLRTGSYEQYF.

The chain links TRBV18 to TRBJ1-4; D unclear. V dropped 4 bases and J dropped 0 bases, with 18 bases sitting between them. CDR1 is KGHSH, CDR2 LQKENI, per germline. CDR3 length: 18 amino acids. CDR3 in DNA: TGTGCCAGCTCACGTACCGGGGTCAAGGGCGCAACTAATGAAAAACTGTTTTTT. It codes for CASSRTGVKGATNEKLFF.

This chain links TRBV10-3 with TRBJ1-2; 8 positions agree with TRBD1. The trim removed 7 bases at V and 7 bases at J, leaving 8 bases unmatched. CDR3 length equals 13 residues. Germline values: CDR1 ENHRY, CDR2 SYGVKD. The CDR3 loop reads CAIKKAGGIGYTF. In DNA form, the CDR3 reads TGTGCCATCAAAAAGGCAGGGGGCATTGGCTACACCTTC.

Sample share makes this clone medium-sized. The chain recombines TRBV11-2 with TRBJ1-1; possibly TRBD1 for D (5 bases). This CDR3 spans 13 amino acids. CDR1 is SGHAT and CDR2 is FQNNGV in the germline V gene. The V and J ends lost 5 bases and 6 bases respectively, with 13 bases between them. CDR3 sequence (DNA): TGTGCCAGCAGCCCAGGGATTGGGGCTGAAGCTTTCTTT. Its protein is CASSPGIGAEAFF.

The gene calls are TRBV5-8 and TRBJ1-1, with TRBD1 as a possible D gene (5 bases). Germline CDR1 is SGHTS and CDR2 is YDEGEE. V lost 5 bases to trimming and J lost 8 bases, with 16 bases between them. There are 13 residues in the CDR3. The CDR3 DNA reads as TGTGCCAGCAGGGGCAGGGTCGCAGGGGAAGCTTTCTTT. Translated, it gives CASRGRVAGEAFF.

The V gene is TRBV7-6, the J gene TRBJ2-1; TRBD1 aligns across 9 bases. The CDR3 length is 15 residues. Germline V gene lookup returns CDR1 SGHVS and CDR2 FNYEAQ. Trimming at V came to 5 bases and at J to 2 bases, leaving 4 bases not matched to a gene. This chain's CDR3 is CASSTRTGAYNEQFF. The CDR3 bases are TGTGCCAGCAGCACCCGGACAGGGGCCTACAATGAGCAGTTCTTC.

This clone has only a few counts. V is TRBV7-9 and J is TRBJ2-7, with a tentative D call TRBD2 (6 bases). CDR1 is SEHNR, CDR2 FQNEAQ, per germline (reference sequence). This CDR3 comprises 15 residues. V was clipped by 5 bases and J by 2 bases, with 16 bases between them. DNA for the CDR3: TGTGCCAGCAGCCCTTATCGAGGAGGGGCCTACGAGCAGTACTTC. It yields the protein CASSPYRGGAYEQYF. Based on the CDR3 plus reference TRBV7-9 and TRBJ2-7, the full variable domain is DTGVSQNPRHKITKRGQNVTFRCDPISEHNRLYWYRQTLGQGPEFLTYFQNEAQLEKSRLLSDRFSAERPKGSFSTLEIQRTEQGDSAMYLCASSPYRGGAYEQYFGPGTRLTVT.

The chain employs TRBV29-1 and TRBJ2-7, with TRBD2 as a possible D gene (5 bases). CDR1 SQVTM and CDR2 ANQGSEA come from the germline V gene. With 6 bases removed from V and 3 bases from J, the gap between germline ends came to 18 bases. CDR3 length: 14 amino acids. CDR3 loop: CSVRGKGSLYEQYF. The CDR3 nucleotides read TGCAGCGTACGAGGGAAGGGCAGTCTCTACGAGCAGTACTTC.

The genes are TRBV2 and TRBJ1-4; D possibly corresponds to TRBD1 (6 bases). Per the germline V gene, CDR1 is SNHLY and CDR2 is FYNNEI. The V gene lost 6 bases and the J gene lost 4 bases, with 15 bases spanning the gap. The CDR3 is 15 amino acids. The CDR3 DNA sequence: TGTGCCAGCAGACAAACAGGGTTTAGTAATGAAAAACTGTTTTTT. Translated: CASRQTGFSNEKLFF.

This clone was counted only a few times. The chain uses TRBV27 and TRBJ2-7; D is ambiguous. The CDR3 extends over 15 amino acids. Germline loops: CDR1 MNHEY, CDR2 SMNVEV (reference sequence). Deletions cut 0 bases from V and 8 bases from J, with 17 bases between. The chain's CDR3 is CASSLSPTSHSQQYF. The CDR3, as DNA: TGTGCCAGCAGTTTATCCCCCACGAGCCACAGCCAGCAGTACTTC.

The J gene is TRBJ2-1, the V gene TRBV7-6; TRBD2 matches at 9 bases. Germline CDR1 and CDR2: SGHVS and FNYEAQ. This CDR3 spans 16 amino acids. Germline trimming cut 4 bases from V and 4 bases from J; bases unmatched to any gene: 8. The CDR3 DNA reads TGTGCCAGCAGCTCGCGACTAGCGGACCATTACAATGAGCAGTTCTTC. Protein sequence: CASSSRLADHYNEQFF.

The count of this clone is one. J is TRBJ2-4 and V is TRBV2; D is perhaps TRBD1 (6 bases). CDR1 is SNHLY, CDR2 FYNNEI, per germline. V was trimmed by 6 bases and J by 4 bases, leaving 13 bases between them. The CDR3 contains 14 residues. The CDR3 DNA is TGTGCCAGCAGAGGGTGGCAGGGGAAAAACATTCAGTACTTC. Protein: CASRGWQGKNIQYF.

V gene TRBV27 combines with J gene TRBJ1-6; 8 bases line up with TRBD1. CDR1 is MNHEY, CDR2 SMNVEV, per germline (reference sequence). V trimming: 4 bases; J trimming: 0 bases; junction bases outside the gene matches: 2. The CDR3 has 16 residues. DNA of the CDR3: TGTGCCAGCAGTTGGACAGGGAGCTCCTATAATTCACCCCTCCACTTT. It yields the protein CASSWTGSSYNSPLHF.

The J gene is TRBJ2-1, the V gene TRBV12-5, with D unresolved. This CDR3 has 13 amino acids. The V and J ends lost 5 bases and 10 bases respectively, with 15 bases between them. Germline V gene data show CDR1 as LGHNT and CDR2 as FRNRAP. The CDR3 DNA is TGTGCTAGTGGTGTACGCCTCGAGGAGGAGCAGTTCTTC. Its protein product is CASGVRLEEEQFF.

V is TRBV2 and J is TRBJ1-5; 7 nucleotides line up with TRBD1. CDR1 is SNHLY, CDR2 FYNNEI, per germline. Germline trimming cut 2 bases from V and 5 bases from J; bases unmatched to any gene: 3. CDR3 length: 14 amino acids. CDR3 residues: CASSEQGVDQPQHF. The CDR3, as DNA: TGTGCCAGCAGTGAACAGGGGGTAGATCAGCCCCAGCATTTT.

This chain uses TRBV6-5 with TRBJ2-7; 7 bases line up with TRBD1. There are 14 residues in the CDR3. V lost 3 bases to trimming and J lost 3 bases; unmatched junction nucleotides: 5. The V gene's germline CDR1 is MNHEY and CDR2 SVGAGI. The CDR3 sequence is CASSYEWDSYEQYF. The CDR3 DNA reads TGTGCCAGCAGTTATGAATGGGACAGCTACGAGCAGTACTTC.

The chain employs TRBV19 and TRBJ2-7, with 8 positions matching TRBD1. The trim removed 6 bases at V and 6 bases at J, leaving 7 bases unmatched. The germline CDR1 and CDR2 sequences are LNHDA and SQIVND (reference sequence). CDR3 size: 13 residues. CDR3 nucleotide sequence: TGTGCCAGTAGAGACAGGGGCAGCCGCGAGCAGTACTTC. It codes for CASRDRGSREQYF.

V and J are TRBV11-3 and TRBJ2-7, with a weak D call TRBD2 (6 bases). V lost 1 base to trimming and J lost 0 bases, with 10 bases between them. The CDR3 extends over 15 amino acids. The germline gives CDR1 SGHNT, CDR2 YENEEA. This CDR3 reads CASSLGDGSSYEQYF. The CDR3, as DNA: TGTGCCAGCAGCTTAGGGGACGGGAGCTCCTACGAGCAGTACTTC.

The chain links TRBV19 to TRBJ2-1; 10 bases align to TRBD2. Germline CDR1 reads LNHDA; CDR2 reads SQIVND (reference sequence). With V trimmed by 11 bases and J by 7 bases, 17 bases remained unmatched. The CDR3 spans 16 residues. The chain's CDR3 is CASRLSGRASVNEQFF. CDR3 nucleotides: TGTGCCTCCAGGCTGAGCGGGAGGGCCTCTGTGAATGAGCAGTTCTTC.

V gene TRBV18 combines with J gene TRBJ2-5; tentatively, D is TRBD1 (5 bases). CDR3 length: 13 amino acids. V lost 2 bases to trimming and J lost 5 bases, with 9 bases between them. CDR1 and CDR2 (germline): KGHSH, LQKENI. The CDR3 sequence: CASSPRRGETQYF. The DNA of the CDR3 is TGTGCCAGCTCACCAAGAAGGGGTGAGACCCAGTACTTC.

This clone was observed a handful of times. The V and J genes are TRBV2 and TRBJ1-2, with D uncertain. Trimming cost V 7 bases and J 4 bases, with 16 bases left between them. Germline values: CDR1 SNHLY, CDR2 FYNNEI. CDR3 length: 14 residues. As DNA, the CDR3 is TGTGCCAGCACGATCGGACGGGAGAGCTATGGCTACACCTTC. Encoded protein: CASTIGRESYGYTF.

The gene calls are TRBV28 and TRBJ1-6, with 8 bases fitting TRBD1. The V and J ends lost 8 bases and 6 bases, in that order; junction bases with no gene match: 6. The CDR3 totals 14 residues. Germline values: CDR1 MDHEN, CDR2 SYDVKM. CDR3 nucleotides: TGTGCCAGCCTCCCGGGACAGGTTAATTCACCCCTCCACTTT. Translated, it gives CASLPGQVNSPLHF.